This section outlines one T cell receptor (beta chain) sequence together with its context. As yet, its antigen is unknown. The sample belongs to a study of vaccination and CD4 T cells after COVID-19. Across the whole study: The cells were exposed to overlapping spike peptides originating from SARS-CoV-2, HCoV-NL63, HCoV-OC43 and HCoV-229E for stimulation.

Once obtained from cultured CD4+ T cells, the DNA was sequenced using the Oncomine TCR Beta short-read assay. TCRdb ran MiXCR on the PCR reads and lists one entry per CDR3 protein. This sample has 20,000 to 25,000 distinct CDR3 sequences, with around 45% found just once. Stated treatment: roughly ten-day PBMC culture with coronavirus spike peptide pools or control peptides (ViraFEST assay). The PCR-positive dates, March through December 2020, came before the US Alpha, Beta and Delta variants. The authors swapped half the medium for fresh IL-2 medium on days 3 and 7. The CDR3 is 16 residues long. Per the germline V gene, CDR1 is SGHVS and CDR2 is FNYEAQ. V lost 7 bases to trimming and J lost 3 bases, with 19 bases between them.

This clonotype was sampled from a human donor who had recovered from COVID-19. The V and J genes are TRBV7-6 and TRBJ2-1; D is possibly TRBD2 (5 bases). The specimen was CD4+ T cells from blood, cultured in vitro. The CDR3 region has the DNA TGTGCCAGCACCTCTTCTCCGGGATCTCGCTACAATGAGCAGTTCTTC. Protein: CASTSSPGSRYNEQFF.